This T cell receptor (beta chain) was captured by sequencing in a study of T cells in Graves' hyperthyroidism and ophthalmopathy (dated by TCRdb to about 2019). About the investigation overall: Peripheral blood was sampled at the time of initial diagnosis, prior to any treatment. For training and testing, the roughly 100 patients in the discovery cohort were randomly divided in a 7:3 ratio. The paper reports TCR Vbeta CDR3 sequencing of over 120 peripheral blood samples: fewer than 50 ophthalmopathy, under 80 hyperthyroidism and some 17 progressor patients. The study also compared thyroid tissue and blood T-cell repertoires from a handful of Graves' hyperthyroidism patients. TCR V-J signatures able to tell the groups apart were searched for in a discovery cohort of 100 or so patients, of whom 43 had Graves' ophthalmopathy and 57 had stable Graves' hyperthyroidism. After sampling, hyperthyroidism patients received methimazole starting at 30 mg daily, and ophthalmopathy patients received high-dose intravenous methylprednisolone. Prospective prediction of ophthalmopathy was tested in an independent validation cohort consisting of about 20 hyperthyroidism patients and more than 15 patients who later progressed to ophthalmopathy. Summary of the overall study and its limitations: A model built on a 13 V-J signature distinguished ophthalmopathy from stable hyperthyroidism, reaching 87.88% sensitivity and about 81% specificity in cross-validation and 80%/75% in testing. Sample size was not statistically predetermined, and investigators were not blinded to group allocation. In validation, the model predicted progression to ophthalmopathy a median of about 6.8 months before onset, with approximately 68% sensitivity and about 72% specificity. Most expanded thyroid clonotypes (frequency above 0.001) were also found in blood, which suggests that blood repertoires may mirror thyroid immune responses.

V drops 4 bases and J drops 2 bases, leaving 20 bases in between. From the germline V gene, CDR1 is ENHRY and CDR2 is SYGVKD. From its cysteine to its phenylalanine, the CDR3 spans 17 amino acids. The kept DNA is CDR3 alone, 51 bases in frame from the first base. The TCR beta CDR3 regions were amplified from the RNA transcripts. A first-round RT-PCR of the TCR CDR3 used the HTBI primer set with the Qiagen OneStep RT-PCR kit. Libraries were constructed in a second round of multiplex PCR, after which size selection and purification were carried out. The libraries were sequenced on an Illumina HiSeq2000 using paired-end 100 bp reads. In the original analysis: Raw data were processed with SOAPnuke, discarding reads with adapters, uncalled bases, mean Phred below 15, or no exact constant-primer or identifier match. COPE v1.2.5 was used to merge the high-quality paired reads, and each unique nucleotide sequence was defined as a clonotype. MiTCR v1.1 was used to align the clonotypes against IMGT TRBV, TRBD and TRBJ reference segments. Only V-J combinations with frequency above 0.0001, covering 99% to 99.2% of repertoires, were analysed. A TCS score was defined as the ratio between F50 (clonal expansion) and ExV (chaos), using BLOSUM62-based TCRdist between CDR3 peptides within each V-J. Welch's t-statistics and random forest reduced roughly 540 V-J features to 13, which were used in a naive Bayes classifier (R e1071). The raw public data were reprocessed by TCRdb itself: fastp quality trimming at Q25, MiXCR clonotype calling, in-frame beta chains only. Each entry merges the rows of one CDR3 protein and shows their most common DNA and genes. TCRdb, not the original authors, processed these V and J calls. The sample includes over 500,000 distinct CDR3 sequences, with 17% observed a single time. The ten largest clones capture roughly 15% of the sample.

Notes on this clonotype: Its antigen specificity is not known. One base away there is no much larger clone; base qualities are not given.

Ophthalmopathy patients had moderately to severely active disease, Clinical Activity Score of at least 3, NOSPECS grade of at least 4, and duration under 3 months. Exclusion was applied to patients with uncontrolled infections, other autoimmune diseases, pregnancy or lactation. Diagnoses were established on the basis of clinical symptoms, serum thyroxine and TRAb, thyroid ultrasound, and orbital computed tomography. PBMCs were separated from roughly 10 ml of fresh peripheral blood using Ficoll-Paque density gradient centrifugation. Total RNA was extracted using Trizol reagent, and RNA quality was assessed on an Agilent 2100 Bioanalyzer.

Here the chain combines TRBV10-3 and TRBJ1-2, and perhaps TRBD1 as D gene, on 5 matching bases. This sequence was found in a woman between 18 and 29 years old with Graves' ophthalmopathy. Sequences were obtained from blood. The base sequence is TGTGCCATCAGTGGCGAAGACAAGGAGACAGTGAACTATGGCTACACCTTC. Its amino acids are CAISGEDKETVNYGYTF.